This note documents a single T cell receptor beta chain sequence. Its specificity is not known. This entry comes from a study of T cell repertoires in cytomegalovirus infection. Overall study: Public TCR beta signatures were indicative of both CMV infection and a matching HLA type.

Per germline, CDR1 GTSNPN and CDR2 SVGIG (reference sequence). With 3 bases removed from V and 0 bases from J, the gap between germline ends came to 18 bases. The CDR3 has 17 amino acids. TCRdb reprocessed the reads with MiXCR, giving one entry per CDR3 protein. The data contain around 540,000 distinct CDR3 sequences, around a third of them seen just once; the ten biggest clones take up about a sixth. The J gene is TRBJ1-3, the V gene TRBV30; perhaps TRBD1 as D (6 bases). This specimen consisted of cultured PBMCs, obtained from culture after CMV antigen stimulation. The receptor's source is a human donor in good health (CMV status not recorded). Some clones in this sample may be carry-over from other donors' samples. CDR3 in amino acids: CAWRPYGGLTSGNTIYF. CDR3 coding DNA: TGTGCCTGGAGGCCCTACGGGGGCTTGACCTCTGGAAACACCATATATTTT.